These 17 T cell receptor beta chains were sequenced from one sample in a study of shared clonotypes between healthy human individuals. Method: immunoSEQ multiplex PCR; TCRdb's copy keeps in-frame clones and lacks some. The table lists some 350,000 clones, around two thirds of them singletons. Sequenced input: memory CD4+ T cells sorted from blood. Subset in this sample: CD45RA-negative fraction. The receptor source for this set is a man aged 25 to 40 in good health.

This chain connects TRBV18 to TRBJ2-7, with 7 bases matching TRBD2. V lost 3 bases to trimming and J lost 7 bases; unmatched junction nucleotides: 6. CDR1 and CDR2 from the germline V gene are KGHSH and LQKENI. The CDR3 totals 13 residues. CDR3 loop: CASSPSGIEEQYF. CDR3 in DNA: TGTGCCAGCTCACCGAGCGGGATTGAAGAGCAGTACTTC.

This chain uses TRBV11-2 with TRBJ2-1; 11 bases align to TRBD2. Germline V gene lookup returns CDR1 SGHAT and CDR2 FQNNGV. The length of the CDR3 is 17 residues. V lost 2 bases to trimming and J lost 0 bases; unmatched junction nucleotides: 3. The CDR3, as DNA: TGTGCCAGCAGCTTACAACTAGCGGGGGTCTCCTACAATGAGCAGTTCTTC. Its protein is CASSLQLAGVSYNEQFF.

This rearrangement joins TRBV19 to TRBJ2-3, with a weak D call TRBD1 (5 bases). CDR1 and CDR2 (germline): LNHDA, SQIVND (reference sequence). V lost 5 bases to trimming and J lost 3 bases, with 12 bases between them. This CDR3 has 14 amino acids. Written as DNA, the CDR3 is TGTGCCAGTAGTTGGGCAGGGTTGACAGATACGCAGTATTTT. The encoded protein is CASSWAGLTDTQYF.

V and J are TRBV7-3 and TRBJ2-5, with 11 bases matching TRBD2. This CDR3 is built from 16 residues. In germline, CDR1 is SGHTA, CDR2 FQGTGA. After removal of 6 bases from V and 1 base from J, the junction contained 7 bases not matched to a gene. The CDR3 loop is CASSTGLAAGQETQYF. The CDR3 nucleotides are TGTGCCAGCAGTACGGGACTAGCGGCCGGCCAAGAGACCCAGTACTTC.

The chain recombines TRBV4-3 with TRBJ1-4; no reliable D call. Germline CDR1 is LGHNA and CDR2 is YSLEER. Trimming stripped 0 bases from V and 3 bases from J, with 8 bases between. CDR3 length: 15 amino acids. The CDR3 reads CASSQDMGANEKLFF. DNA for the CDR3: TGCGCCAGCAGCCAAGATATGGGAGCTAATGAAAAACTGTTTTTT.

V and J are TRBV10-3 and TRBJ2-7; possibly TRBD2 for D (5 bases). V gave up 6 bases and J gave up 1 base, with 13 bases separating them. Per germline, CDR1 ENHRY and CDR2 SYGVKD. The CDR3 sequence is 14 residues long. The chain's CDR3 is CAIRRLSSSYEQYF. The CDR3 DNA sequence: TGTGCCATCAGGCGACTATCCTCATCCTACGAGCAGTACTTC.

This clone was counted between two and nine times. V and J are TRBV9 and TRBJ1-5; unclear D gene. Germline values: CDR1 SGDLS, CDR2 YYNGEE. The CDR3 has 14 residues. Trimming removed 0 bases from V and 9 bases from J, with 13 bases in between. The CDR3, as DNA: TGTGCCAGCAGCGTAGAGGCAGTCCGCGGGCCCCAGCATTTT. It specifies CASSVEAVRGPQHF.

This rearrangement joins TRBV18 to TRBJ2-3; no reliable D call. The CDR3 has 14 amino acids. CDR1 is KGHSH and CDR2 is LQKENI in the germline V gene. Trimming removed 3 bases at V and 0 bases at J, with 7 bases between. CDR3 in amino acids: CASSPTRSTDTQYF. CDR3 coding DNA: TGTGCCAGCTCACCGACAAGGAGCACAGATACGCAGTATTTT.

The chain couples TRBV30 to TRBJ1-1; 10 bases match TRBD1. CDR1 and CDR2 (germline): GTSNPN, SVGIG (reference sequence). The J segment lost 9 bases and the V segment lost 2 bases, leaving 6 bases of the junction unmatched. The CDR3 length is 13 residues. The CDR3 region is CAWSLSDRGKAFF. The CDR3 bases are TGTGCCTGGAGTCTATCGGACAGGGGGAAAGCTTTCTTT.

V usage is TRBV5-1 and J usage is TRBJ2-1, with 10 bases matching TRBD2. The ends lost 4 bases at V and 9 bases at J; junction bases unmatched: 13. The germline CDR1 and CDR2 sequences are SGHRS and YFSETQ. CDR3 length: 16 amino acids. Written as DNA, the CDR3 is TGCGCCAGCAGCGCGCTAGCGGGAGTCGTTGGGGGTGAGCAGTTCTTC. Translated: CASSALAGVVGGEQFF.

The V and J genes are TRBV7-9 and TRBJ1-2, with 9 bases aligning to TRBD1. Trimming removed 3 bases from V and 6 bases from J; junction bases left unmatched: 5. Germline CDR1 SEHNR, CDR2 FQNEAQ (reference sequence). The CDR3 covers 14 residues. DNA for the CDR3: TGTGCCAGCAGCTTCACACAGGGGGCGGATGGCTACACCTTC. As protein: CASSFTQGADGYTF.

The rearrangement links TRBV19 to TRBJ2-3; the match to TRBD2 covers 7 bases. CDR3 size: 14 residues. In germline, CDR1 is LNHDA, CDR2 SQIVND (reference sequence). J was trimmed by 4 bases and V by 6 bases; bases with no gene match: 7. The CDR3, as DNA: TGTGCCAGTAGACGGACTAGATACGCAGATACGCAGTATTTT. It yields the protein CASRRTRYADTQYF.

The J gene is TRBJ1-2, the V gene TRBV30; 8 nucleotides align to TRBD1. The CDR3 totals 17 residues. Looked up from germline, CDR1 is GTSNPN and CDR2 is SVGIG (reference sequence). V trimming: 1 base; J trimming: 4 bases; junction bases outside the gene matches: 14. The CDR3 loop is CAWSGPRAAGGAYGYTF. CDR3 nucleotide sequence: TGTGCCTGGAGTGGTCCCCGGGCGGCAGGGGGCGCCTATGGCTACACCTTC. Full variable domain (missing parts from reference TRBV30 and TRBJ1-2): SQTIHQWPATLVQPVGSPLSLECTVEGTSNPNLYWYRQAAGRGLQLLFYSVGIGQISSEVPQNLSASRPQDRQFILSSKKLLLSDSGFYLCAWSGPRAAGGAYGYTFGSGTRLTVV.

The chain uses TRBV19 and TRBJ2-6, with D possibly matching TRBD1 (6 bases). The CDR3 extends over 15 amino acids. Germline V gene lookup returns CDR1 LNHDA and CDR2 SQIVND (reference sequence). Deletions cut 3 bases from V and 3 bases from J, with 9 bases between. The chain's CDR3 is CASSIGQIGANVLTF. The DNA of the CDR3 is TGTGCCAGTAGTATCGGACAGATTGGGGCCAACGTCCTGACTTTC.

The V gene is TRBV7-2, the J gene TRBJ2-1, with D perhaps TRBD2 (6 bases). The germline gives CDR1 SGHTA, CDR2 FQGNSA. The CDR3 is made up of 12 amino acids. Trimming removed 7 bases at V and 15 bases at J, with 19 bases between. The CDR3 nucleotides read TGTGCCAGCACCCCTTCGGGAGCTCCATCGTTCTTC. Residues: CASTPSGAPSFF.

This clone was seen more than once but under ten times. The chain employs TRBV19 and TRBJ2-7; D gene ambiguous. Per germline, CDR1 LNHDA and CDR2 SQIVND (reference sequence). The CDR3 runs 16 residues. V lost 8 bases and J lost 0, with 20 bases in between. The CDR3 loop is CASRRRQIQSSYEQYF. In DNA form, the CDR3 reads TGTGCCAGTCGAAGGCGGCAAATACAGAGCTCCTACGAGCAGTACTTC.

This chain uses TRBV10-3 with TRBJ2-7; 8 bases align to TRBD1. CDR3 length: 15 residues. Trimming took 4 bases from V and 5 from J; bases not matched to a gene: 10. Looked up from germline, CDR1 is ENHRY and CDR2 is SYGVKD. CDR3 bases: TGTGCCATCAGTGGCCGGACAGGGACGCCCCACGAGCAGTACTTC. Amino acid sequence: CAISGRTGTPHEQYF.